These T cell receptor beta chains were read from a single sample in a study of blood T cell repertoires in COVID-19. The repertoire was sequenced with immunoSEQ multiplex PCR; TCRdb's copy has only in-frame clones and lacks some. The sample holds under 170,000 clones; roughly 85% are singletons and the top ten take around 3.5%. The material sequenced was peripheral blood. These receptors all stem from a man aged 70-80 years with acute or convalescent COVID-19. Both conserved end residues are part of each CDR3. The order of the fields is V gene, J gene, D gene, CDR3 protein. A D gene is named only where the DNA matches it firmly.

V gene: TRBV4-3
J gene: TRBJ2-2
D gene: .
CDR3 protein: CASSQAWGPGELFF

V gene: TRBV7-3
J gene: TRBJ2-1
D gene: .
CDR3 protein: CASSRQASEYNEQFF

V gene: TRBV7-2
J gene: TRBJ2-4
D gene: TRBD1
CDR3 protein: CASSLPWDRGPKNIQYF

V gene: TRBV7-2
J gene: TRBJ1-2
D gene: TRBD1
CDR3 protein: CASSETRGNYGYTF

V gene: TRBV28
J gene: TRBJ2-5
D gene: .
CDR3 protein: CASSFGGETQYF

V gene: TRBV6-5
J gene: TRBJ2-1
D gene: TRBD1
CDR3 protein: CASSPPTGGYNEQFF

V gene: TRBV30
J gene: TRBJ2-2
D gene: TRBD2
CDR3 protein: CAWSVGLAGTGELFF

V gene: TRBV7-9
J gene: TRBJ1-2
D gene: .
CDR3 protein: CASSLGQAGFGYTF

V gene: TRBV24-1
J gene: TRBJ1-5
D gene: .
CDR3 protein: CATSIGGNSNQPQHF

V gene: TRBV15
J gene: TRBJ2-2
D gene: TRBD1
CDR3 protein: CATGRDRGVSTGELFF

V gene: TRBV7-2
J gene: TRBJ1-2
D gene: .
CDR3 protein: CASSPELRYGYTF

V gene: TRBV7-2
J gene: TRBJ2-1
D gene: .
CDR3 protein: CASSPLSYNEQFF

V gene: TRBV18
J gene: TRBJ1-5
D gene: TRBD1
CDR3 protein: CASSPGQGANQPQHF

V gene: TRBV10-2
J gene: TRBJ1-5
D gene: TRBD1
CDR3 protein: CASSESRGQGHDQPQHF